This record looks at one TCR beta chain sequence and its context. The data stem from a study of OX40 agonist ivuxolimab in advanced cancers. Looked up from germline, CDR1 is MNHEY and CDR2 is SVGAGI. The CDR3 totals 11 residues. The V gene end was trimmed by 8 bases and the J gene end by 7 bases; junction bases not matched to a gene: 2. TCRdb's copy holds only in-frame clones and misses some; the assay was immunoSEQ multiplex PCR. The table includes around 44,000 clones, approximately 86% detected once. Patients with autoimmune history or systemic immunosuppression were excluded. The J gene is TRBJ2-1, the V gene TRBV6-5; 7 bases line up with TRBD1. The receptor's source is an adult with an advanced solid tumor such as melanoma, head and neck, liver or kidney cancer. Specimen: CD4+ or CD8+ T cells sorted from blood, collected in a trial of the OX40 agonist ivuxolimab. In nucleotides, the CDR3 is TGTGCCAGCGTCAGGGGGAATGAGCAGTTCTTC. The encoded protein is CASVRGNEQFF.